One and the same sample provided the 7 T cell receptor beta chains below, sequenced in a study of T cells in Graves' hyperthyroidism and ophthalmopathy. What was amplified from RNA transcripts were TCR beta CDR3 regions. Primed by the HTBI set, a first-round RT-PCR was run on the TCR CDR3. TCRdb used MiXCR to reprocess the multiplex PCR reads, holding one entry per CDR3 protein. This repertoire shows approximately 530,000 distinct CDR3 sequences, 16% found once; its top ten account for around 18%. The sequenced sample consisted of blood. The receptor source for this set is a woman younger than 35 with Graves' hyperthyroidism.

This clonotype has at least ten counts. The chain joins TRBV20-1 to TRBJ2-5; 7 bases agree with TRBD1. This CDR3 region has 15 residues. Trimming took 3 bases from V and 2 from J; bases not matched to a gene: 9. Germline lookup yields CDR1 DFQATT and CDR2 SNEGSKA (reference sequence). The CDR3 DNA reads TGCAGTGCTAGCGATGCCGGGACAGCTCAAGAGACCCAGTACTTC. It yields the protein CSASDAGTAQETQYF.

This clonotype was picked up many times. The rearrangement links TRBV20-1 to TRBJ1-1; no firm D call. The V and J ends lost 3 bases and 7 bases respectively, with 12 bases between them. Germline V lookup: CDR1 DFQATT, CDR2 SNEGSKA (reference sequence). The CDR3 totals 12 residues. The CDR3 loop is CSARGPSDEAFF. The CDR3 nucleotides are TGCAGTGCTAGGGGCCCAAGCGATGAAGCTTTCTTT.

This clonotype was detected many times. The chain has TRBV20-1 and TRBJ2-5; the D is unclear. V shed 5 bases and J shed 4 bases, with 17 bases lying between them. CDR1 is DFQATT, CDR2 SNEGSKA, per germline (reference sequence). The CDR3 totals 14 residues. CDR3 nucleotide sequence: TGCAGTGCTGCCTTTCGGCGGAACGGAGAGACCCAGTACTTC. Translation gives CSAAFRRNGETQYF.

Many counts were recorded for this clonotype. The chain couples TRBV11-2 to TRBJ2-1; no clear D gene. V shed 5 bases and J shed 7 bases, with 18 bases lying between them. The V gene's germline CDR1 is SGHAT and CDR2 FQNNGV. This CDR3 comprises 15 residues. The CDR3 DNA follows: TGTGCCAGCAGCAGAGCCCCCATCGCGTTGAATGAGCAGTTCTTC. Protein product: CASSRAPIALNEQFF.

In this sample, this clonotype turned up many times. V gene TRBV20-1 combines with J gene TRBJ2-5; possible D gene TRBD2, 5 bases. Germline V gene lookup returns CDR1 DFQATT and CDR2 SNEGSKA (reference sequence). The CDR3 loop spans 12 amino acids. Trimming left V 4 bases short and J 2 bases short, with 8 bases between. CDR3 protein: CSATGEQETQYF. CDR3 in DNA: TGCAGTGCTACTGGGGAGCAAGAGACCCAGTACTTC.

The sample holds many counts of this clonotype. The chain is built from TRBV20-1 and TRBJ2-7, with D possibly being TRBD1 or TRBD2 (5 bases each). The CDR3 totals 13 residues. V was pared by 3 bases and J by 3 bases, with 12 bases between. Germline V lookup: CDR1 DFQATT, CDR2 SNEGSKA (reference sequence). CDR3 sequence: CSASRDVDYEQYF. DNA of the CDR3: TGCAGTGCTAGTCGGGACGTTGACTACGAGCAGTACTTC.

J is TRBJ2-1 and V is TRBV27; the D gene is possibly TRBD2 (5 bases). Germline lookup yields CDR1 MNHEY and CDR2 SMNVEV (reference sequence). The CDR3 length is 14 residues. Trimming shortened V by 0 bases and J by 11 bases, and 14 bases separated the two germline ends. CDR3 amino acids: CASSLSPLDWKQFF. DNA for the CDR3: TGTGCCAGCAGTTTATCGCCCCTGGACTGGAAGCAGTTCTTC.